The 3 T cell receptor beta chains given below trace back to one sample, sequenced in a study of tumor T cells in aggressive B-cell lymphoma. Sequencing used immunoSEQ multiplex PCR; TCRdb keeps in-frame clones, though not all of them. The repertoire includes approximately 12,000 clones, 89% of them detected once, and roughly 2.4% sits in the top ten. The sample comprised tumor tissue. The receptors originated from an adult with diffuse large B cell lymphoma.

This sequence joins TRBV30 and TRBJ1-2, with TRBD1 matching over 11 bases. This CDR3 is 14 amino acids long. The trim removed 0 bases at V and 6 bases at J, leaving 3 bases unmatched. Per the germline V gene, CDR1 is GTSNPN and CDR2 is SVGIG (reference sequence). CDR3 amino acids: CAWSVGTGGDGYTF. CDR3 bases: TGTGCCTGGAGTGTGGGGACAGGGGGAGATGGCTACACCTTC.

The chain employs TRBV28 and TRBJ1-1; 7 bases match TRBD1. V was pared by 3 bases and J by 1 base, with 2 bases of the junction left unmatched. The CDR3 is 14 residues long. CDR1 and CDR2 (germline): MDHEN, SYDVKM. CDR3 coding DNA: TGTGCCAGCAGTTTTGGACAGGCGAACACTGAAGCTTTCTTT. Translating it yields CASSFGQANTEAFF. The complete variable domain, with remaining parts taken from reference TRBV28 and TRBJ1-1, reads DVKVTQSSRYLVKRTGEKVFLECVQDMDHENMFWYRQDPGLGLRLIYFSYDVKMKEKGDIPEGYSVSREKKERFSLILESASTNQTSMYLCASSFGQANTEAFFGQGTRLTVV.

The gene calls are TRBV19 and TRBJ2-3, with 11 bases that match TRBD2. In germline, CDR1 is LNHDA, CDR2 SQIVND (reference sequence). CDR3 length: 14 amino acids. The V segment lost 9 bases and the J segment 4 bases; nucleotides outside the gene matches: 6. The CDR3, as DNA: TGTGCCAGCCGGGGACTAGCGGTTGCAGATACGCAGTATTTT. As protein: CASRGLAVADTQYF.